These 16 T cell receptor beta chains originate from one sample sequenced in a study of blood T cells in healthy people across ages. For the second PCR, which ran for 7 to 11 cycles, a sample-barcoded 5' primer and a J-beta primer mix were used. One entry per CDR3 protein, called by TCRdb with MiXCR from the 5' RACE reads. The repertoire holds 1,800,000 or so distinct CDR3 sequences, with 30% to 40% as singletons. The specimen was blood. These receptors came from a human donor in good health.

The gene calls are TRBV29-1 and TRBJ2-7, with TRBD1 as a possible D gene (5 bases). The CDR3 spans 13 residues. The germline V gene has CDR1 SQVTM and CDR2 ANQGSEA. The V and J ends lost 3 bases and 7 bases respectively, with 16 bases between them. In nucleotides, the CDR3 is TGCAGCGTTGAGAGACAGAAGTACAATGAGCAGTACTTC. This sequence encodes CSVERQKYNEQYF.

V usage is TRBV4-2 and J usage is TRBJ1-2; 7 positions match TRBD1. Trimming took 4 bases from V and 6 from J; bases not matched to a gene: 8. The CDR3 totals 14 residues. Germline V gene sequence: CDR1 LGHNA, CDR2 YNFKEQ. CDR3: CASSLGQVTDGYTF. The CDR3 bases are TGTGCCAGCAGCCTCGGACAGGTTACCGATGGCTACACCTTC.

The chain couples TRBV7-9 to TRBJ2-4; no definite D call. This CDR3 spans 16 amino acids. Trimming took off 5 bases at V and 1 base at J, with 15 bases between the two ends. CDR1 SEHNR and CDR2 FQNEAQ come from the germline V gene (reference sequence). This CDR3 reads CASSRLIVSAKNIQYF. CDR3 nucleotides: TGTGCCAGCAGCCGATTAATAGTTTCGGCCAAAAACATTCAGTACTTC.

This clonotype was seen only a few times. The J gene is TRBJ2-1, the V gene TRBV20-1, with unresolved D. Trimming pared 3 bases from V and 9 bases from J, leaving 18 bases between. CDR3 length: 14 residues. Germline CDR1 reads DFQATT; CDR2 reads SNEGSKA (reference sequence). The CDR3 protein is CSASLGRIGIEQFF. The CDR3 nucleotides are TGCAGTGCTAGTCTGGGTCGGATTGGTATTGAGCAGTTCTTC.

The chain is built from TRBV7-9 and TRBJ1-4; 7 nucleotides align to TRBD1. This CDR3 has 16 amino acids. The ends lost 4 bases at V and 1 base at J; junction bases unmatched: 6. Germline values: CDR1 SEHNR, CDR2 FQNEAQ (reference sequence). The CDR3 nucleotides read TGTGCCAGCAGCTCTGACAGGGCGGGAACTAATGAAAAACTGTTTTTT. Protein sequence: CASSSDRAGTNEKLFF. The variable domain in full, completed from reference TRBV7-9 and TRBJ1-4, reads DTGVSQNPRHKITKRGQNVTFRCDPISEHNRLYWYRQTLGQGPEFLTYFQNEAQLEKSRLLSDRFSAERPKGSFSTLEIQRTEQGDSAMYLCASSSDRAGTNEKLFFGSGTQLSVL.

This chain uses TRBV4-1 with TRBJ2-1, with TRBD2 matching 12 bases. In germline, CDR1 is MGHRA, CDR2 YSYEKL. Losses at the gene ends were 8 bases for V and 5 bases for J; bases not matched to a gene: 13. This CDR3 has 17 residues. CDR3 residues: CASSRVGLAGGDNEQFF. Here the CDR3 DNA reads TGCGCCAGCTCCCGGGTAGGCCTAGCGGGGGGGGACAATGAGCAGTTCTTC.

The gene calls are TRBV12-5 and TRBJ2-3, with TRBD1 identical over 8 bases. This CDR3 spans 14 amino acids. The junction had 1 base not matched to a gene; V was cut back by 4 bases and J by 1 base. The germline V gene encodes CDR1 LGHNT and CDR2 FRNRAP. CDR3 sequence (DNA): TGTGCTAGTGGTTGGGGACAGGGCACAGATACGCAGTATTTT. Translated: CASGWGQGTDTQYF.

With respect to this clonotype: The junction departs from the called germline gene at one end, perhaps through a read error. The chain couples TRBV20-1 to TRBJ2-2; tentatively, D is TRBD2 (5 bases). The CDR3 length is 16 residues. CDR1 and CDR2 from the germline V gene are DFQATT and SNEGSKA (reference sequence). The CDR3 nucleotides are TGCAGTGCTATCTCCGCGGGCGGCGAAAGAAACGGGGAGCTGATTTTT. Residues: CSAISAGGERNGELIF.

This clonotype was observed a few times. V is TRBV20-1 and J is TRBJ2-1; 13 bases are a match to TRBD2. This CDR3 is 15 amino acids long. Germline trimming cut 4 bases from V and 7 bases from J; bases unmatched to any gene: 7. Germline assignment: CDR1 DFQATT and CDR2 SNEGSKA (reference sequence). The CDR3 loop reads CSATLLAGGRNEQFF. The CDR3 region has the DNA TGCAGTGCTACCCTACTAGCGGGGGGGAGGAATGAGCAGTTCTTC.

This clonotype was recorded a few times. The chain uses TRBV2 and TRBJ2-1, with TRBD2 matching 11 bases. The V gene's germline CDR1 is SNHLY and CDR2 FYNNEI. V dropped 6 bases and J dropped 7; count of bases not matched to a gene: 11. The length of the CDR3 is 16 residues. CDR3 bases: TGTGCCAGCAGCATATTAGCGGGGGGGAAGTTTAATGAGCAGTTCTTC. Translation: CASSILAGGKFNEQFF.

This clonotype occurred a few times. V usage is TRBV11-1 and J usage is TRBJ1-6; 8 nucleotides align to TRBD1. Looked up from germline, CDR1 is SGHAT and CDR2 is FQDESV (reference sequence). V lost 5 bases to trimming and J lost 10 bases; unmatched junction nucleotides: 10. The CDR3 covers 15 residues. The CDR3 DNA is TGTGCCAGCAGCCCCTCCGGACAGGGCCGCTCACCCCTCCACTTT. Protein product: CASSPSGQGRSPLHF.

This clonotype was detected a few times. This sequence joins TRBV5-1 and TRBJ2-1; D not resolved. The V gene's germline CDR1 is SGHRS and CDR2 YFSETQ. CDR3 length: 17 amino acids. V gave up 0 bases and J gave up 7 bases, with 20 bases separating them. The CDR3 sequence is CASSLAWLTLTWNEQFF. The CDR3 coding sequence is TGCGCCAGCAGCTTGGCCTGGCTGACTCTCACCTGGAATGAGCAGTTCTTC.

The chain uses TRBV7-9 and TRBJ2-5, with TRBD2 matching 9 bases. Unmatched junction bases numbered 11, after V lost 5 bases and J lost 1 base. The CDR3 is 17 residues long. Per the germline V gene, CDR1 is SEHNR and CDR2 is FQNEAQ (reference sequence). CDR3 residues: CASSPRAGGRGQETQYF. Written as DNA, the CDR3 is TGTGCCAGCAGCCCCAGAGCGGGGGGACGAGGCCAAGAGACCCAGTACTTC.

This clonotype was counted a few times. The V call is TRBV29-1, the J call TRBJ1-2; tentative D call: TRBD1 (6 bases). The CDR3 runs to 17 residues. Germline V gives CDR1 SQVTM, CDR2 ANQGSEA. Trimming took 6 bases from V and 2 from J, leaving 25 bases between them. The CDR3 sequence is CSVGGFVEGTPNYGYTF. CDR3 sequence (DNA): TGCAGCGTCGGTGGTTTTGTCGAAGGGACACCGAACTATGGCTACACCTTC.

This chain links TRBV29-1 with TRBJ2-4; D not resolved. This CDR3 has 10 residues. Trimming shortened V by 6 bases and J by 15 bases, and 15 bases separated the two germline ends. Germline values: CDR1 SQVTM, CDR2 ANQGSEA. DNA for the CDR3: TGCAGCGTCATTTATGGGAAAGTGTACTTC. Translating gives CSVIYGKVYF.

This clonotype was observed a handful of times. The chain links TRBV3-1 to TRBJ1-2, with D perhaps TRBD1 (5 bases). Trimming removed 1 base at V and 8 bases at J, with 17 bases between. CDR3 size: 15 residues. Germline loops: CDR1 LGHDT, CDR2 YNNKEL (reference sequence). Here the CDR3 reads CASSQAQGPRVGYTF. CDR3 sequence (DNA): TGTGCCAGCAGCCAAGCCCAGGGTCCCAGGGTCGGCTACACCTTC. The full variable domain, with the rest looked up from reference TRBV3-1 and TRBJ1-2, is DTAVSQTPKYLVTQMGNDKSIKCEQNLGHDTMYWYKQDSKKFLKIMFSYNNKELIINETVPNRFSPKSPDKAHLNLHINSLELGDSAVYFCASSQAQGPRVGYTFGSGTRLTVV.